The T cell receptor (beta chain) under discussion was sequenced for a study of read filtering for tumor transcriptome and immune sequencing. The length of the CDR3 is 15 residues. Germline-derived CDR1 and CDR2 are DFQATT and SNEGSKA (reference sequence). The V and J ends lost 3 bases and 5 bases, in that order; junction bases with no gene match: 6. The library was built from 400 to 500 ng RNA with molecular barcoded adaptors for alpha/delta and beta/gamma chains. TCRdb independently ran MiXCR on the reads; one entry per CDR3 protein. The data hold fewer than 150,000 distinct CDR3 sequences, with over 10% observed a single time. This clonotype was seen repeatedly, ten times or more.

The rearrangement uses TRBV20-1 and TRBJ2-3; TRBD1 matches 12 bases. This receptor was identified in a donor aged 40 or over with multiple myeloma. Sequencing was carried out using a population of CD138-negative cells sorted from bone marrow. CDR3 loop: CSARGTGGFVDTQYF. In nucleotides, the CDR3 is TGCAGTGCTAGGGGGACAGGGGGCTTCGTAGATACGCAGTATTTT.